The clone carrying this TCR beta chain was counted a few times. This sample is part of a study of naive and memory T cell subsets. The beta constant-region primer was an equimolar mix of two oligonucleotides covering TRBC1 and TRBC2. Four rounds of PCR amplified the ligated cDNA using nested alpha and beta constant-region primers plus SP2. TCRdb redid the calling of the UMI-ligation and nested PCR reads with MiXCR, one entry per CDR3 protein. Of some 110,000 distinct CDR3 sequences in the sample, 35% to 40% were seen once. After CD4 positive bead selection, the CD4-negative fraction gave CD8 T cells. V was shortened by 10 bases and J by 5 bases, with 17 bases between the two germline ends. The length of the CDR3 is 13 residues.

This clonotype originated in a human donor in good health. The chain joins TRBV12-3 or TRBV12-4 to TRBJ1-1; possibly TRBD1 for D (5 bases). Specimen: central memory CD4+ T cells from blood. CDR3 sequence (DNA): TGTGCCAACAGCCGCCCAGGGCGGACTGAAGCTTTCTTT. This gives the protein CANSRPGRTEAFF.